This T cell receptor beta chain was identified during a study of beta chain features in type 1 diabetes. Study-wide results and limits: All four CD4+ subsets from Type 1 diabetes patients carried moderately but significantly shorter TCRB CDR3s.

A single heparinised draw of approximately 110 mL on average was taken per donor. From germline, CDR1 is LNHDA and CDR2 SQIVND (reference sequence). The CDR3 is made up of 15 amino acids. Expressed TCRB transcripts were sequenced after all isolated RNA was converted to cDNA. Profiling relied on immunoSEQ multiplex PCR, and the TCRdb table lists in-frame clones only, not all of them. This table has approximately 15,000 clones, roughly four fifths appearing once. This clone was counted a single time. Its target is not known. The chain uses TRBV19 and TRBJ2-5; 10 positions match TRBD1. The J call may be in error: the DNA end matches TRBJ2-7 better. The origin of this receptor is a woman under 30 with type 1 diabetes. The specimen sequenced was stem cell memory CD4+ T cells from blood. This CDR3 is CASSKSGQGLYEQYF. CDR3 DNA: TGTGCCAGTAGTAAGTCGGGACAGGGGCTCTACGAGCAGTACTTC.